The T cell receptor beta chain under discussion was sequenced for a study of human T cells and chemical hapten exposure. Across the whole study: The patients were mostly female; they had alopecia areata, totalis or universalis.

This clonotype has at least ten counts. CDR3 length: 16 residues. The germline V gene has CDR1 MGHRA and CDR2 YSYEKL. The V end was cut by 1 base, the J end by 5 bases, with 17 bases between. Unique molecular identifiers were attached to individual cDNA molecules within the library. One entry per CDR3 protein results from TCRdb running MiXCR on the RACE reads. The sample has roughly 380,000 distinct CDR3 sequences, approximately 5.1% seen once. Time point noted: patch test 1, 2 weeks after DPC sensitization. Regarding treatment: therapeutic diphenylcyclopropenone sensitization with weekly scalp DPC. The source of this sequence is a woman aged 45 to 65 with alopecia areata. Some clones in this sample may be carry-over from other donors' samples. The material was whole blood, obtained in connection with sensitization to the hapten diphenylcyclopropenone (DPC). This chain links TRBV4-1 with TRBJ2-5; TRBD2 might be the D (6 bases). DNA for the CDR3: TGCGCCAGCAGCCAAGGGAATCGGGCGGGGCAGGAGACCCAGTACTTC. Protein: CASSQGNRAGQETQYF.